This record concerns one TCR beta chain sequence. V shed 4 bases, J shed 10 bases, and the junction held 8 bases outside the gene matches. Germline lookup yields CDR1 LGHNA and CDR2 YSLEER. This CDR3 is 13 amino acids long. This sample is drawn from a study of T-cell reconstitution after alpha-beta-depleted transplantation in children. Unique molecular identifiers tagged the TCRbeta library. TCRdb processed the PCR reads anew with MiXCR; each CDR3 protein has one entry. The table records roughly 500,000 distinct CDR3 sequences, 32% of them present only once. The sample consisted of PBMCs from the stem cell graft donor, taken from the stem cell graft. This sequence was found in a human donor who donated a stem cell graft to a child with aplastic anemia. This sequence joins TRBV4-3 and TRBJ2-3; 7 nucleotides match TRBD2. CDR3 DNA: TGCGCCAGCAGCCCACCAGCGGGGTTCCCGCAGTATTTT. This translates into CASSPPAGFPQYF.